One sample yielded the 3 T cell receptor beta chains listed below, sequenced in a study of cytomegalovirus exposure and HLA in healthy donors. The PCR ran on 60 Vbeta and 13 Jbeta primers. Profiled with immunoSEQ multiplex PCR; TCRdb holds only in-frame clones, not every one. The sample has 120,000 to 150,000 clones; roughly 62% are singletons. Sequenced sample: PBMCs. Receptors were obtained from a male donor in good health and CMV-seronegative.

The CDR3 coding sequence is TGTGCCAGCAGTTTGGGGGGCACCGGGGAGCTGTTTTTT. Translation gives CASSLGGTGELFF. This sequence joins TRBV28 and TRBJ2-2; TRBD2 is a possible D gene (6 bases). The V end lost 3 bases, the J end lost 4 bases, and 6 bases lay between the germline ends. The CDR3 has 13 amino acids. From germline, CDR1 is MDHEN and CDR2 SYDVKM. The full variable domain, rest sourced from reference TRBV28 and TRBJ2-2, is DVKVTQSSRYLVKRTGEKVFLECVQDMDHENMFWYRQDPGLGLRLIYFSYDVKMKEKGDIPEGYSVSREKKERFSLILESASTNQTSMYLCASSLGGTGELFFGEGSRLTVL.

This clone was detected a few times. The chain combines TRBV18 with TRBJ2-5; TRBD1 is a possible D gene (5 bases). The DNA end favors TRBJ2-7, so the J call may be wrong. Germline V CDR1 and CDR2: KGHSH, LQKENI. The CDR3 runs 16 residues. The CDR3 spells CASSPYDSNFPYEQYF. For the CDR3, the DNA is TGTGCCAGCTCACCCTATGACAGCAATTTTCCCTACGAGCAGTACTTC.

This chain joins TRBV5-1 and TRBJ2-1; 7 nucleotides agree with TRBD1. Looked up from germline, CDR1 is SGHRS and CDR2 is YFSETQ. The CDR3 consists of 15 residues. The ends lost 4 bases at V and 2 bases at J; junction bases unmatched: 6. Here the CDR3 reads CASSLVGQTYNEQFF. DNA for the CDR3: TGCGCCAGCAGCCTGGTGGGACAGACCTACAATGAGCAGTTCTTC.